This record looks at one TCR beta chain sequence and its context. Germline V gene lookup returns CDR1 GTSNPN and CDR2 SVGIG (reference sequence). The V end lost 4 bases, the J end lost 3 bases, and 7 bases lay between the germline ends. The CDR3 loop spans 12 amino acids. Combining a sample-barcoded 5' primer with a J-beta primer mix, a second PCR ran for about 7 to 12 cycles. TCRdb called the 5' RACE reads again in MiXCR, with one record for every CDR3 protein. In the table there are roughly 1,500,000 distinct CDR3 sequences, about 40% of which are singletons. The data were obtained in a study of blood T cells in healthy people across ages.

The sample comprised blood. The TCR sequence derives from a woman under 30 in good health. This chain uses TRBV30 with TRBJ1-5, with a tentative D call TRBD1 (6 bases). Here the CDR3 reads CAWNRDNQPQHF. As DNA, the CDR3 is TGTGCCTGGAACAGGGACAATCAGCCCCAGCATTTT. Full variable domain (remainder filled in from reference TRBV30 and TRBJ1-5): SQTIHQWPATLVQPVGSPLSLECTVEGTSNPNLYWYRQAAGRGLQLLFYSVGIGQISSEVPQNLSASRPQDRQFILSSKKLLLSDSGFYLCAWNRDNQPQHFGDGTRLSIL.